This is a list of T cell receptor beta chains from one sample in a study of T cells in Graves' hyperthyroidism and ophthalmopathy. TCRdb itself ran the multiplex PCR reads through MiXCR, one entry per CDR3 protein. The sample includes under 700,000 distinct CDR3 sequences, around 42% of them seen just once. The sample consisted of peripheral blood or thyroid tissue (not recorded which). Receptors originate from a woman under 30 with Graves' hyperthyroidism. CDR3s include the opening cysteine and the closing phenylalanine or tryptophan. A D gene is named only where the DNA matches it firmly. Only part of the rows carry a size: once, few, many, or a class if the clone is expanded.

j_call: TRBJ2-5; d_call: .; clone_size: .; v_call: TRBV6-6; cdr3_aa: CASSYSFSSQETQYF; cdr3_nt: TGTGCCAGCAGTTACTCGTTTTCGAGCCAAGAGACCCAGTACTTC
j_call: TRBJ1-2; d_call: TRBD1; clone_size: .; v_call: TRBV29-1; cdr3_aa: CSLDRNYGYTF; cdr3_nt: TGCAGCTTGGACAGGAACTATGGCTACACCTTC
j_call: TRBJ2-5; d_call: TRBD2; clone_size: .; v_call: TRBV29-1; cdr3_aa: CSVLPGLAGGQETQYF; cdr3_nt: TGCAGCGTTCTGCCGGGACTAGCGGGAGGACAAGAGACCCAGTACTTC
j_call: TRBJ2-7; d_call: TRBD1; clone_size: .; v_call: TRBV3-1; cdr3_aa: CASSAQGAPYEQYF; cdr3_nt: TGTGCCAGCAGCGCACAGGGGGCCCCCTACGAGCAGTACTTC
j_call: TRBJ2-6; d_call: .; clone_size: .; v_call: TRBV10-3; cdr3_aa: CAISATGNTEAF; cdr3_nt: TGTGCCATCAGTGCTACGGGCAACACTGAAGCTTTC
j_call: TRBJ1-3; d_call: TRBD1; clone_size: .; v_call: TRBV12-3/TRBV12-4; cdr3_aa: CASSGTDLGNTIYF; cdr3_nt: TGTGCCAGCAGTGGGACAGATCTTGGAAACACCATATATTTT
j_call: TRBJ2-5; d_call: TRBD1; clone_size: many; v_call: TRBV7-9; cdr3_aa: CASVPLHGQGVGETQYF; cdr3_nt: TGTGCCAGCGTCCCCCTCCACGGACAGGGCGTGGGCGAGACCCAGTACTTC
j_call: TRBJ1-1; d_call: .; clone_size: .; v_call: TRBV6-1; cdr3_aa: CASSALFRQDNTEAFF; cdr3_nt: TGTGCCAGCAGTGCTTTATTTCGACAGGACAACACTGAAGCTTTCTTT
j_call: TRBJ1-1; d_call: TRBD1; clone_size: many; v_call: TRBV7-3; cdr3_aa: CASSLIPGTGDTEAFF; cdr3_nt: TGTGCCAGCAGCTTAATCCCCGGGACAGGGGACACTGAAGCTTTCTTT
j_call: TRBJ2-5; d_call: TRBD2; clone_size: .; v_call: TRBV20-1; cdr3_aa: CSARDLGLAGRETQYF; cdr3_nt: TGCAGTGCTAGAGATCTTGGACTAGCGGGAAGAGAGACCCAGTACTTC
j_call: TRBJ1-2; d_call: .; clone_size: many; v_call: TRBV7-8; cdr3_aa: CASSLGHQNYGYTF; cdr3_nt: TGTGCCAGCAGCTTAGGTCACCAGAACTATGGCTACACCTTC
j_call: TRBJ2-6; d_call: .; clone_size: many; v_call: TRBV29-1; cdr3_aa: CSVERRVGGKDGANVLTF; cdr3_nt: TGCAGCGTTGAGCGTCGGGTCGGGGGAAAGGATGGGGCCAACGTCCTGACTTTC
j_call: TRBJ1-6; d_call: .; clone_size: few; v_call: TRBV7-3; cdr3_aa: CASSFTGTPSLRNSPLHF; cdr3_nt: TGTGCCAGCAGCTTTACCGGGACACCGAGCTTGCGAAATTCACCCCTCCACTTT
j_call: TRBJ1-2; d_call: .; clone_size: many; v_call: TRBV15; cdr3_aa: CATSTYGGDHYGYTF; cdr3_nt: TGTGCCACCAGCACCTACGGGGGAGACCACTATGGCTACACCTTC
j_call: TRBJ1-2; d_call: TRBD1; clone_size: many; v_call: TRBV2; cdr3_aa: CASSDRDYGYTF; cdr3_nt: TGTGCCAGCAGCGACAGGGACTATGGCTACACCTTC
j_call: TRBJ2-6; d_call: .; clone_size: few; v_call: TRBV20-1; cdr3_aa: CSARASPGANVLTF; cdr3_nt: TGCAGTGCTAGGGCATCCCCTGGGGCCAACGTCCTGACTTTC
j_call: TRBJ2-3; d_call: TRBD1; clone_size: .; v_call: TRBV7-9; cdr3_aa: CASSGQGNTDTQYF; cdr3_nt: TGTGCCAGCAGCGGACAGGGCAACACAGATACGCAGTATTTT
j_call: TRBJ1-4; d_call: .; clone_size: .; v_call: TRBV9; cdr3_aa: CASSAGGDTNEKLFF; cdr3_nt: TGTGCCAGCAGCGCTGGAGGCGATACTAATGAAAAACTGTTTTTT
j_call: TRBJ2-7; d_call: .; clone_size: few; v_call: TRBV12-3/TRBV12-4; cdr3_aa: CASSLAGSLYEQYF; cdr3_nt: TGTGCCAGCAGTCTCGCGGGGAGCCTTTACGAGCAGTACTTC
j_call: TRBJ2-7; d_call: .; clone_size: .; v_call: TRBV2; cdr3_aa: CASSPWDSRDLYEQYF; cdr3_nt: TGTGCCAGCAGTCCGTGGGACTCAAGGGACCTCTACGAGCAGTACTTC
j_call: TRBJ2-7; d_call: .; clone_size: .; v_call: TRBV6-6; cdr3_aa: CASCRGETYEQYF; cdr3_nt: TGTGCCAGCTGTAGAGGGGAGACCTACGAGCAGTACTTC
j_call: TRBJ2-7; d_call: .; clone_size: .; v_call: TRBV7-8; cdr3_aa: CASSLIGTGPYEQYF; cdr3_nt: TGTGCCAGCAGCTTGATCGGGACCGGACCCTACGAGCAGTACTTC
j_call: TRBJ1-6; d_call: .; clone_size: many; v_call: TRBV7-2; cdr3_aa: CASSLIGNSPLHF; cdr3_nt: TGTGCCAGCAGCTTAATAGGGAATTCACCCCTCCACTTT
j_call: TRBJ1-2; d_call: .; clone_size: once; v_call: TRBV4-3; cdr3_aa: CASSQDHRSNYGYTF; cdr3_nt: TGCGCCAGCAGCCAAGATCATCGGAGTAACTATGGCTACACCTTC
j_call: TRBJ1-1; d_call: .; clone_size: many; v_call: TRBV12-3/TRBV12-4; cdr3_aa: CASSLRRNTEAFF; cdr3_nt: TGTGCCAGCAGCTTAAGGAGGAACACTGAAGCTTTCTTT
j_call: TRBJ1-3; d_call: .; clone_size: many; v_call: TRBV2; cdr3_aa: CASSEVGGGNTIYF; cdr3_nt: TGTGCCAGCAGTGAGGTCGGAGGTGGAAACACCATATATTTT
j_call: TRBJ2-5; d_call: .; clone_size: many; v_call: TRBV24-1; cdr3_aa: CATSDQNFQETQYF; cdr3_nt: TGTGCCACCAGTGATCAAAACTTCCAAGAGACCCAGTACTTC
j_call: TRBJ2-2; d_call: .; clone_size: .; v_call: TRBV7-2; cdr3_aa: CASTRQTNTGELFF; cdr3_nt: TGTGCCAGCACCCGACAGACGAACACCGGGGAGCTGTTTTTT
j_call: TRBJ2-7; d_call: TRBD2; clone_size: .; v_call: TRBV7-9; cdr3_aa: CASSLRGPSGRAIHEQYF; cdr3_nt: TGTGCCAGCAGTCTCAGGGGACCCAGCGGGAGGGCAATCCACGAGCAGTACTTC
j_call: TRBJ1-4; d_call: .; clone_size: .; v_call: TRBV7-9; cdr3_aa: CASSQGISEKLFF; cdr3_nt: TGTGCCAGCAGCCAGGGGATAAGTGAAAAACTGTTTTTT
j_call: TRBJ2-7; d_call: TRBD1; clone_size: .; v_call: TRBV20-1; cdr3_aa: CSARRTGLYEQYF; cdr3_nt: TGCAGTGCTAGACGGACAGGGCTTTACGAGCAGTACTTC
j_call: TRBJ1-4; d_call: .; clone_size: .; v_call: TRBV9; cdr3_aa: CASSLTPGHTNEKLFF; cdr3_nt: TGTGCCAGCAGTCTTACGCCGGGACACACTAATGAAAAACTGTTTTTT
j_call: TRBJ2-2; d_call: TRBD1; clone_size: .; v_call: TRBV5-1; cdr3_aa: CASSLATGTTGELFF; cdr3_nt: TGCGCCAGCAGCTTGGCGACAGGGACGACCGGGGAGCTGTTTTTT
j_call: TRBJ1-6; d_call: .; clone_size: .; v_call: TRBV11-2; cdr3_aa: CASSNSKLAPLHF; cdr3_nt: TGTGCCAGCAGCAACTCAAAATTGGCACCCCTCCACTTT
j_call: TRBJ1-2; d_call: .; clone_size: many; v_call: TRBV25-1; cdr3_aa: CASSSLEYYGYTF; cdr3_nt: TGTGCCAGCAGTAGCCTGGAGTACTATGGCTACACCTTC
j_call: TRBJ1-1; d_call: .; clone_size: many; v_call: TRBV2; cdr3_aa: CASSVHMNTEAFF; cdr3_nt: TGTGCCAGCAGTGTACATATGAACACTGAAGCTTTCTTT
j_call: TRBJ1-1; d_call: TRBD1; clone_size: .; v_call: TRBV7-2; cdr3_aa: CASSLERTGTNTEAFF; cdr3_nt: TGTGCCAGCAGCTTAGAGAGGACAGGGACGAACACTGAAGCTTTCTTT
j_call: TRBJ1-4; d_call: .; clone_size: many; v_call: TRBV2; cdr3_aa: CASRTSGDLFF; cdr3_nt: TGTGCCAGCAGGACCTCAGGGGACCTGTTTTTT
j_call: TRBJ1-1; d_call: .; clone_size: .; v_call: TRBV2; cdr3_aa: CASSVSSRQAFF; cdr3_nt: TGTGCCAGCAGTGTCTCTTCGCGCCAAGCTTTCTTT